A selection of T cell receptor beta chains follows, all from one sample in a study of blood T cell repertoires in COVID-19. Sequencing used immunoSEQ multiplex PCR; TCRdb keeps in-frame clones, though not all of them. The sample has hundreds of thousands of clones, approximately 84% seen once; the top ten hold about 2.7%. Material for sequencing was PBMCs or T cells enriched from blood (not recorded which). The receptors come from a woman aged 25 to 39 who had recovered from COVID-19. Both conserved end residues are part of each CDR3. The order of the fields is D gene, V gene, clone size, CDR3 length, J gene, CDR3 protein, CDR3 DNA. A D gene is named only where the DNA matches it firmly. Rows give clone size only sometimes, using once, few, many, or a class for an expanded clone.

D: NA
V: TRBV4-1
size: NA
length: 13
J: TRBJ2-5
CDR3: CASSKRIQETQYF
DNA: TGCGCCAGCAGCAAGCGTATACAAGAGACCCAGTACTTC

D: NA
V: TRBV7-9
size: NA
length: 15
J: TRBJ2-5
CDR3: CASSPDSGGPETQYF
DNA: TGTGCCAGCAGCCCCGATAGCGGAGGGCCAGAGACCCAGTACTTC

D: TRBD1
V: TRBV6-5
size: NA
length: 14
J: TRBJ1-1
CDR3: CASSLQGVRTEAFF
DNA: TGTGCCAGCAGTTTACAGGGGGTTAGAACTGAAGCTTTCTTT

D: TRBD1
V: TRBV9
size: few
length: 16
J: TRBJ1-2
CDR3: CASSVGKGGQLYGYTF
DNA: TGTGCCAGCAGCGTAGGAAAAGGGGGACAGCTCTATGGCTACACCTTC

D: NA
V: TRBV12-5
size: NA
length: 16
J: TRBJ1-6
CDR3: CASGFSPTSDNSPLHF
DNA: TGTGCTAGTGGTTTTTCCCCGACTTCGGATAATTCACCCCTCCACTTT

D: TRBD1
V: TRBV10-3
size: NA
length: 15
J: TRBJ2-7
CDR3: CAISDGGTGSYEQYF
DNA: TGTGCCATCAGTGATGGCGGGACAGGTTCCTACGAGCAGTACTTC

D: NA
V: TRBV3-1/TRBV3-2
size: NA
length: 14
J: TRBJ2-5
CDR3: CASSQEGGRKTQYF
DNA: TGTGCCAGCAGCCAAGAGGGGGGTAGGAAGACCCAGTACTTC

D: NA
V: TRBV28
size: few
length: 12
J: TRBJ1-4
CDR3: CASRIKTEELFF
DNA: TGTGCCAGCAGAATTAAAACCGAGGAACTGTTTTTT

D: TRBD2
V: TRBV5-1
size: NA
length: 19
J: TRBJ2-5
CDR3: CASSLPLPGLAVVQETQYF
DNA: TGCGCCAGCAGCCTACCGCTTCCGGGACTAGCGGTAGTGCAAGAGACCCAGTACTTC

D: TRBD1
V: TRBV28
size: NA
length: 15
J: TRBJ1-5
CDR3: CASSRQGTSNQPQHF
DNA: TGTGCCAGCAGCCGACAGGGGACTAGCAATCAGCCCCAGCATTTT

D: TRBD2
V: TRBV13
size: NA
length: 17
J: TRBJ2-5
CDR3: CASSLRTSGGKKETQYF
DNA: TGTGCCAGCAGCCTAAGGACTAGCGGGGGTAAGAAAGAGACCCAGTACTTC

D: TRBD1
V: TRBV5-1
size: NA
length: 17
J: TRBJ1-1
CDR3: CASSSEPGQGLNTEAFF
DNA: TGCGCCAGCAGCTCAGAGCCGGGACAGGGGCTAAACACTGAAGCTTTCTTT

D: NA
V: TRBV19
size: NA
length: 15
J: TRBJ2-7
CDR3: CASSRTGLNSYEQYF
DNA: TGTGCCAGTAGTAGGACTGGACTGAACTCCTACGAGCAGTACTTC

D: TRBD2
V: TRBV11-2
size: once
length: 15
J: TRBJ2-7
CDR3: CASSALAGGLGEQYF
DNA: TGTGCCAGCAGCGCCCTAGCGGGGGGGCTTGGCGAGCAGTACTTC

D: TRBD1
V: TRBV19
size: NA
length: 15
J: TRBJ2-2
CDR3: CASTEGAGGTGELFF
DNA: TGTGCCAGTACGGAAGGGGCAGGGGGAACCGGGGAGCTGTTTTTT

D: NA
V: TRBV7-3
size: few
length: 18
J: TRBJ1-1
CDR3: CASSPSGGTQGLGTEAFF
DNA: TGTGCCAGCAGCCCATCTGGGGGTACTCAGGGGCTAGGGACTGAAGCTTTCTTT

D: NA
V: TRBV21-1
size: NA
length: 20
J: TRBJ2-3
CDR3: CASSFPRDRGQFEQPDTQYF
DNA: TGTGCCAGCAGCTTCCCCCGGGACAGGGGGCAATTTGAACAGCCAGATACGCAGTATTTT

D: NA
V: TRBV7-2
size: NA
length: 16
J: TRBJ2-2
CDR3: CASSLTGTSNTGELFF
DNA: TGTGCCAGCAGCTTAACCGGGACTTCCAACACCGGGGAGCTGTTTTTT

D: NA
V: TRBV27
size: once
length: 12
J: TRBJ1-1
CDR3: CASRQVNTEAFF
DNA: TGTGCCAGCAGACAGGTGAACACTGAAGCTTTCTTT

D: TRBD2
V: TRBV18
size: NA
length: 16
J: TRBJ2-3
CDR3: CASSPGLAGGKDTQYF
DNA: TGTGCCAGCTCCCCGGGACTAGCGGGAGGAAAAGATACGCAGTATTTT

D: TRBD2
V: TRBV4-1
size: NA
length: 17
J: TRBJ2-2
CDR3: CASSPIKLASNTGELFF
DNA: TGCGCCAGCAGCCCAATAAAACTAGCGTCGAACACCGGGGAGCTGTTTTTT

D: NA
V: TRBV12-3/TRBV12-4
size: NA
length: 12
J: TRBJ1-1
CDR3: CASRDAGTEAFF
DNA: TGTGCCAGCAGGGACGCGGGGACTGAAGCTTTCTTT

D: NA
V: TRBV7-2
size: few
length: 15
J: TRBJ1-6
CDR3: CASSHGGQGISPLHF
DNA: TGTGCCAGCAGCCACGGTGGCCAGGGTATTTCACCCCTCCACTTT

D: NA
V: TRBV5-1
size: NA
length: 15
J: TRBJ2-1
CDR3: CASSLQATSYNEQFF
DNA: TGCGCCAGCAGCTTGCAAGCCACCTCCTACAATGAGCAGTTCTTC

D: TRBD2
V: TRBV27
size: once
length: 16
J: TRBJ2-2
CDR3: CASSVQLAGGPGELFF
DNA: TGTGCCAGCAGTGTCCAACTAGCGGGGGGGCCCGGGGAGCTGTTTTTT

D: NA
V: TRBV5-1
size: few
length: 14
J: TRBJ1-3
CDR3: CASSIESSGNTIYF
DNA: TGCGCCAGCAGCATAGAGAGCTCTGGAAACACCATATATTTT

D: TRBD2
V: TRBV11-1
size: NA
length: 15
J: TRBJ2-7
CDR3: CASSLERGSSYEQYF
DNA: TGTGCCAGCAGCTTGGAGCGGGGAAGCTCCTACGAGCAGTACTTC

D: NA
V: TRBV4-1
size: NA
length: 16
J: TRBJ1-1
CDR3: CASSQALSWRGTEAFF
DNA: TGCGCCAGCAGCCAAGCGCTCTCGTGGAGGGGAACTGAAGCTTTCTTT

D: NA
V: TRBV7-3
size: NA
length: 14
J: TRBJ1-3
CDR3: CASSQAGTGNTIYF
DNA: TGTGCCAGCAGCCAAGCGGGGACGGGAAACACCATATATTTT

D: NA
V: TRBV2
size: NA
length: 13
J: TRBJ1-4
CDR3: CASRLQGNEKLFF
DNA: TGTGCCAGCAGACTTCAGGGGAATGAAAAACTGTTTTTT

D: NA
V: TRBV29-1
size: NA
length: 13
J: TRBJ2-5
CDR3: CSVGAGEIETQYF
DNA: TGCAGCGTTGGCGCAGGGGAGATCGAGACCCAGTACTTC

D: TRBD1
V: TRBV9
size: NA
length: 13
J: TRBJ1-1
CDR3: CASSAAGGTEAFF
DNA: TGTGCCAGCAGCGCGGCAGGGGGCACTGAAGCTTTCTTT

D: NA
V: TRBV5-1
size: NA
length: 15
J: TRBJ2-7
CDR3: CASSLRVGPEDEQYF
DNA: TGCGCCAGCAGCTTACGGGTGGGGCCAGAAGACGAGCAGTACTTC

D: NA
V: TRBV20-1
size: NA
length: 15
J: TRBJ2-3
CDR3: CSASIHSLGPDTQYF
DNA: TGCAGTGCTAGTATCCACAGCCTGGGGCCAGATACGCAGTATTTT

D: NA
V: TRBV10-3
size: NA
length: 13
J: TRBJ1-5
CDR3: CAISEADEQPQHF
DNA: TGTGCCATCAGTGAAGCGGATGAACAGCCCCAGCATTTT

D: NA
V: TRBV7-6
size: NA
length: 14
J: TRBJ1-1
CDR3: CASSLGQLNTEAFF
DNA: TGTGCCAGCAGCTTGGGCCAATTGAACACTGAAGCTTTCTTT

D: TRBD2
V: TRBV19
size: NA
length: 14
J: TRBJ2-3
CDR3: CASRGGTSRDTQYF
DNA: TGTGCCAGTAGAGGTGGGACTAGCAGAGATACGCAGTATTTT

D: NA
V: TRBV7-2
size: once
length: 16
J: TRBJ2-2
CDR3: CASSLLGAPSPGELFF
DNA: TGTGCCAGCAGCCTTTTGGGCGCACCAAGTCCCGGGGAGCTGTTTTTT

D: TRBD1
V: TRBV27
size: NA
length: 14
J: TRBJ1-2
CDR3: CASSTGAANYGYTF
DNA: TGTGCCAGCAGTACAGGGGCCGCTAACTATGGCTACACCTTC

D: TRBD1
V: TRBV7-9
size: once
length: 14
J: TRBJ2-7
CDR3: CASSSTDRDRNQYF
DNA: TGTGCCAGCAGCTCCACGGACAGGGATAGGAATCAGTACTTC

D: TRBD2
V: TRBV7-7
size: NA
length: 15
J: TRBJ2-7
CDR3: CASSLASGRSYEQYF
DNA: TGTGCTAGCAGCTTAGCTAGCGGGAGATCCTACGAGCAGTACTTC

D: TRBD2
V: TRBV18
size: few
length: 14
J: TRBJ2-5
CDR3: CASSPPPGGETQYF
DNA: TGTGCCAGCTCACCACCGCCGGGGGGTGAGACCCAGTACTTC

D: TRBD1
V: TRBV2
size: NA
length: 14
J: TRBJ1-5
CDR3: CASRYTGGNQPQHF
DNA: TGTGCCAGCAGATACACAGGGGGCAATCAGCCCCAGCATTTT

D: NA
V: TRBV5-1
size: once
length: 14
J: TRBJ1-4
CDR3: CASSSTGFYEKLFF
DNA: TGCGCCAGCAGCTCTACAGGGTTTTATGAAAAACTGTTTTTT

D: TRBD2
V: TRBV6-5
size: NA
length: 14
J: TRBJ2-1
CDR3: CASTSSGRYNEQFF
DNA: TGTGCCAGCACAAGTAGCGGGAGATACAATGAGCAGTTCTTC